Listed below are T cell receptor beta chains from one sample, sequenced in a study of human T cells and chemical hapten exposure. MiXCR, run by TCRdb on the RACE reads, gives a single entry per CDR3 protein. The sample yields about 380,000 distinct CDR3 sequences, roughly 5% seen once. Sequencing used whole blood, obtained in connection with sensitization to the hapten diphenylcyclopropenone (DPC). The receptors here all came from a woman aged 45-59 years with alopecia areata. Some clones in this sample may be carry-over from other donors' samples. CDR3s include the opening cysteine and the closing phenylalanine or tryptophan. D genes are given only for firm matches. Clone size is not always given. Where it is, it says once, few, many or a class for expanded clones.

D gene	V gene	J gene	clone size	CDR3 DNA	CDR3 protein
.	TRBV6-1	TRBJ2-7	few	TGTGCCAGCACCCATAACGGCGTTTCTCCCGAGCAGTACTTC	CASTHNGVSPEQYF
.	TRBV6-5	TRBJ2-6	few	TGTGCCAGCTCGCCCAGGGGCGTTGGGGCCAACGTCCTGACTTTC	CASSPRGVGANVLTF
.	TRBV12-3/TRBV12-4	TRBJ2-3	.	TGTGCCAGCAGTTTGCGCCCCGGGCTCCCCACAGATACGCAGTATTTT	CASSLRPGLPTDTQYF
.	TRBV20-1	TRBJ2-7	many	TGCAGTGTATTTTACCCAGGGCTTGGCTCCTACGAGCAGTACTTC	CSVFYPGLGSYEQYF
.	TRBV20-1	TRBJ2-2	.	TGCAGTGCTAGATTTGGGGGCGTGGGTACCGGGGAGCTGTTTTTT	CSARFGGVGTGELFF
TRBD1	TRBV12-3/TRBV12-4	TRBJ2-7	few	TGTGCCAGCACCCTACAGGGGGCCTACGAGCAGTACTTC	CASTLQGAYEQYF
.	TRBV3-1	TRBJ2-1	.	TGTACCAGCAGCCAGACTAATGAGCAGTTCTTC	CTSSQTNEQFF
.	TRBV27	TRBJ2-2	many	TGTGCCAGCAGTTTCCGTCACAGTCCGGGGGTAGGCCGGGAGCTGTTTTTT	CASSFRHSPGVGRELFF
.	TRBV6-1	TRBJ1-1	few	TGTGCCAGCAGTGAACATAGGAACACTGAAGCTTTCTTT	CASSEHRNTEAFF
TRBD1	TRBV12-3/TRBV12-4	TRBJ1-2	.	TGTGCCAGCAGTTCCACGGGACAGGGAGGTGGCTACACCTTC	CASSSTGQGGGYTF
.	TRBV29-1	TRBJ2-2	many	TGCAGCGTGGCCGGCGCTTGGACCGGGGAGCTGTTTTTT	CSVAGAWTGELFF
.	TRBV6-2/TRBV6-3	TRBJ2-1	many	TGTGCCAGCGGTTACACTTATCTAGGGAGCAACTCCTACAATGAGCAGTTCTTC	CASGYTYLGSNSYNEQFF
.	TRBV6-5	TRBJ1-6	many	TGTGCCAGCAACCCCCGAGGGGCAGGCGAGACACCCCTCCACTTT	CASNPRGAGETPLHF
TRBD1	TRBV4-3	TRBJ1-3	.	TGCGCCAGCAGCCAGGGGGACAGTGGTGGAAACACCATATATTTT	CASSQGDSGGNTIYF
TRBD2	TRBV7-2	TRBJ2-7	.	TGTGCCAGCAGCTATACGGCTAGCGGGAACTACGAGCAGTACTTC	CASSYTASGNYEQYF
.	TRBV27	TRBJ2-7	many	TGTGCCAGCAGTATCCGGACGGGACCCTCCTACGAGCAGTACTTC	CASSIRTGPSYEQYF
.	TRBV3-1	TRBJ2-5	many	TGTGCCAGCAGCCAAGATCTCCTGTACCAAGAGACCCAGTACTTC	CASSQDLLYQETQYF
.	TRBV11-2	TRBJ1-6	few	TGTGCCAGCGGAGTTTATAATTCACCCCTCCACTTT	CASGVYNSPLHF
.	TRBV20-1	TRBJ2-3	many	TGCAGTGCTAGCCCCGGCGGCACAGATACGCAGTATTTT	CSASPGGTDTQYF
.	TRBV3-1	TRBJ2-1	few	TGTGCCAGCGCCTCCTACAATGAGCAGTTCTTC	CASASYNEQFF
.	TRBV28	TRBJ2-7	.	TGTGCCAGCAGTTGGGCCAAGGACACCGCCTACGAGCAGTACTTC	CASSWAKDTAYEQYF
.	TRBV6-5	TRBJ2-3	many	TGTGCCAGCAGTTACGACAGACGTACAGATACGCAGTATTTT	CASSYDRRTDTQYF
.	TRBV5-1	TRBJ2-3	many	TGCGCCAGCAGCATGGACACCACCACAGATACGCAGTATTTT	CASSMDTTTDTQYF
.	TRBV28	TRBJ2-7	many	TGTGCCAGCAGTTTAAAGGACGGCGAGCAGTACTTC	CASSLKDGEQYF
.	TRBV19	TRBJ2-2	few	TGTGCCAGTAGTATAGGAGGACCGGCCCCCGGGGAGCTGTTTTTT	CASSIGGPAPGELFF
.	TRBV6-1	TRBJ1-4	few	TGTGCCAGCCGCGTGGAGTATAATGAAAAACTGTTTTTT	CASRVEYNEKLFF
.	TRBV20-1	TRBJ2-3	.	TGCAGTGCAACCACTCCCGGAGCAGATACGCAGTATTTT	CSATTPGADTQYF
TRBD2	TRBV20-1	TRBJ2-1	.	TGCAGTGCTATGACTAGCGTGAGGAGCAATGAGCAGTTCTTC	CSAMTSVRSNEQFF
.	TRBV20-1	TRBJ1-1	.	TGCAGTGCTGGTAAGGGACCGAACACTGAAGCTTTCTTT	CSAGKGPNTEAFF
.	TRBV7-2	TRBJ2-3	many	TGTGCCAGCAGCTTAGGGGCTCGCACAGATACGCAGTATTTT	CASSLGARTDTQYF
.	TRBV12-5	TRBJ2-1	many	TGTGCTAGTGCCCTTTACAATGAGCAGTTCTTC	CASALYNEQFF
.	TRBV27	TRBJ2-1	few	TGTGCCAGCAACCCTACGGGAGCCTACAATGAGCAGTTCTTC	CASNPTGAYNEQFF
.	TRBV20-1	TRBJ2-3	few	TGCAGTGCTAGCGGGTACGCCCCAGATACGCAGTATTTT	CSASGYAPDTQYF
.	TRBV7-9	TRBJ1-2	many	TGTGCCAGCAGCTCACAGGGTATAGGCCCCGAGGACTATGGCTACACCTTC	CASSSQGIGPEDYGYTF
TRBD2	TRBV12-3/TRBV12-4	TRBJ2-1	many	TGTGCCAGCAGTTTTAGGGACTACGAGTTCTTC	CASSFRDYEFF
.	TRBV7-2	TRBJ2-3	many	TGTGCCAGCAGCTTAGAGGTCCAGGCTCCAGATACGCAGTATTTT	CASSLEVQAPDTQYF
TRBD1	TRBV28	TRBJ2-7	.	TGTGCCAGCAGTATAAGACAGGGGAAGGACTACGAGCAGTACTTC	CASSIRQGKDYEQYF
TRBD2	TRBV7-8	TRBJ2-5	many	TGTGCCAGCAGCTTAGATGGACTAGCGGGGACAGAGACCCAGTACTTC	CASSLDGLAGTETQYF
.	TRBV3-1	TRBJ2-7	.	TGTGCCAGCAGCCTCCCACGTGGGGGCACCTACGAGCAGTACTTC	CASSLPRGGTYEQYF
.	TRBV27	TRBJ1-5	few	TGTGCCAGCAGTACACAGGGCCCCTCCAATCAGCCCCAGCATTTT	CASSTQGPSNQPQHF
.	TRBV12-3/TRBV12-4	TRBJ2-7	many	TGTGCCAGCAGTTTTGACACCACCTACGAGCAGTACTTC	CASSFDTTYEQYF
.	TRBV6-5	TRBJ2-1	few	TGTGCCCCCACCAGGGGGGGAGCCTACAATGAGCAGTTCTTC	CAPTRGGAYNEQFF
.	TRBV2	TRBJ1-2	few	TGTGCCAGCAGTGTACCGGGACCAGATTTTAACTATGGCTACACCTTC	CASSVPGPDFNYGYTF
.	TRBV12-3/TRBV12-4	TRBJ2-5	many	TGTGCCAGCAGTGCGGAGGAGACCCAGTACTTC	CASSAEETQYF
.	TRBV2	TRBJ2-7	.	TGTGCCAGCACCCGGGGGCCGGGGGAGCAGTACTTC	CASTRGPGEQYF
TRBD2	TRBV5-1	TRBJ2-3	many	TGCGCCAGCAGCGGGACTAGCGGGGGCACAGATACGCAGTATTTT	CASSGTSGGTDTQYF
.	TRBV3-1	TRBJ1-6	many	TGTGCCAGCAGCAAAGGCCCGGGCAGCTCGAATTCACCCCTCCACTTT	CASSKGPGSSNSPLHF
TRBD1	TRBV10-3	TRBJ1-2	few	TGTGCCATCACTAGGACAGGGGACTATGGCTACACCTTC	CAITRTGDYGYTF
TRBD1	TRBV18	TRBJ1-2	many	TGTGCCAGCTCCCGGGACAGGGAAGGAGGCTACACCTTC	CASSRDREGGYTF
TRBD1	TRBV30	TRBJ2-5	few	TGTGCCTGGAGGGGGGACAGCCAAGAGACCCAGTACTTC	CAWRGDSQETQYF
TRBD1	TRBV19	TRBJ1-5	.	TGTGCCAGTACCGATGACAGGGGAGATAGCAATCAGCCCCAGCATTTT	CASTDDRGDSNQPQHF
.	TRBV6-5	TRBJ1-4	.	TGTGCCAGCACCGACAGTCTGGGCGAAAAACTGTTTTTT	CASTDSLGEKLFF
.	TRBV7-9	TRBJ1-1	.	TGTGCCAGCAGCCGCAAGGGTCGGACTGAAGCTTTCTTT	CASSRKGRTEAFF
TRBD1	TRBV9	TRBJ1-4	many	TGTGCCAGCAGCCAGGGGGGAGGTCAGAGTGAAAAACTGTTTTTT	CASSQGGGQSEKLFF
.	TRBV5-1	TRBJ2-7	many	TGCGCCAGCAGCTTAGGAGGGCGCGACTACGAGCAGTACTTC	CASSLGGRDYEQYF
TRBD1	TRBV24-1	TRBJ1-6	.	TGTGCCACCAGTGATTCGGACAGGGCGTATAATTCACCCCTCCACTTT	CATSDSDRAYNSPLHF
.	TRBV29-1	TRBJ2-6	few	TGCAGCGTTTTCGGCGACTCTGGGGCCAACGTCCTGACTTTC	CSVFGDSGANVLTF
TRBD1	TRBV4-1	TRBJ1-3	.	TGCGCCAGCAGCCAAGCCCGGGACAGGGGAAACACCATATATTTT	CASSQARDRGNTIYF
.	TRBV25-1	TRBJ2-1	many	TGTGCCAGCAGTGGACCCTTCCCCGAGCAGTTCTTC	CASSGPFPEQFF
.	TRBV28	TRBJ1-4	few	TGTGCCAGCAGTTCACAGGGAATCGGGCTGTTTTTT	CASSSQGIGLFF